This T cell receptor (beta chain) originates from a study of blood T cell repertoires in COVID-19. Looking at the study overall: Material from acute and convalescent COVID-19 was sourced from the United States, Italy and Spain. Sample material is recorded as cDNA or gDNA derived from T cells, B-cell-depleted T cells, or PBMCs.

Trimming cost V 3 bases and J 7 bases; bases outside gene matches: 7. CDR3 size: 14 residues. CDR1 GTSNPN and CDR2 SVGIG come from the germline V gene (reference sequence). Original analysis: Cell counts per sample came from amplifying reference gene primers. Data came from immunoSEQ multiplex PCR; TCRdb stores just in-frame clones and leaves some out. V, J and clone size are those of that table, while D and trimming were read from the DNA. The sample has 200,000 or so clones; approximately 84% are singletons. This receptor was taken from a middle-aged man who had recovered from COVID-19. The chain uses TRBV30 and TRBJ2-1, with 9 bases lining up with TRBD2. The sample comprised peripheral blood. CDR3 residues: CAWRVAGASNEQFF. In nucleotides, the CDR3 is TGTGCCTGGAGGGTAGCGGGAGCATCTAATGAGCAGTTCTTC.